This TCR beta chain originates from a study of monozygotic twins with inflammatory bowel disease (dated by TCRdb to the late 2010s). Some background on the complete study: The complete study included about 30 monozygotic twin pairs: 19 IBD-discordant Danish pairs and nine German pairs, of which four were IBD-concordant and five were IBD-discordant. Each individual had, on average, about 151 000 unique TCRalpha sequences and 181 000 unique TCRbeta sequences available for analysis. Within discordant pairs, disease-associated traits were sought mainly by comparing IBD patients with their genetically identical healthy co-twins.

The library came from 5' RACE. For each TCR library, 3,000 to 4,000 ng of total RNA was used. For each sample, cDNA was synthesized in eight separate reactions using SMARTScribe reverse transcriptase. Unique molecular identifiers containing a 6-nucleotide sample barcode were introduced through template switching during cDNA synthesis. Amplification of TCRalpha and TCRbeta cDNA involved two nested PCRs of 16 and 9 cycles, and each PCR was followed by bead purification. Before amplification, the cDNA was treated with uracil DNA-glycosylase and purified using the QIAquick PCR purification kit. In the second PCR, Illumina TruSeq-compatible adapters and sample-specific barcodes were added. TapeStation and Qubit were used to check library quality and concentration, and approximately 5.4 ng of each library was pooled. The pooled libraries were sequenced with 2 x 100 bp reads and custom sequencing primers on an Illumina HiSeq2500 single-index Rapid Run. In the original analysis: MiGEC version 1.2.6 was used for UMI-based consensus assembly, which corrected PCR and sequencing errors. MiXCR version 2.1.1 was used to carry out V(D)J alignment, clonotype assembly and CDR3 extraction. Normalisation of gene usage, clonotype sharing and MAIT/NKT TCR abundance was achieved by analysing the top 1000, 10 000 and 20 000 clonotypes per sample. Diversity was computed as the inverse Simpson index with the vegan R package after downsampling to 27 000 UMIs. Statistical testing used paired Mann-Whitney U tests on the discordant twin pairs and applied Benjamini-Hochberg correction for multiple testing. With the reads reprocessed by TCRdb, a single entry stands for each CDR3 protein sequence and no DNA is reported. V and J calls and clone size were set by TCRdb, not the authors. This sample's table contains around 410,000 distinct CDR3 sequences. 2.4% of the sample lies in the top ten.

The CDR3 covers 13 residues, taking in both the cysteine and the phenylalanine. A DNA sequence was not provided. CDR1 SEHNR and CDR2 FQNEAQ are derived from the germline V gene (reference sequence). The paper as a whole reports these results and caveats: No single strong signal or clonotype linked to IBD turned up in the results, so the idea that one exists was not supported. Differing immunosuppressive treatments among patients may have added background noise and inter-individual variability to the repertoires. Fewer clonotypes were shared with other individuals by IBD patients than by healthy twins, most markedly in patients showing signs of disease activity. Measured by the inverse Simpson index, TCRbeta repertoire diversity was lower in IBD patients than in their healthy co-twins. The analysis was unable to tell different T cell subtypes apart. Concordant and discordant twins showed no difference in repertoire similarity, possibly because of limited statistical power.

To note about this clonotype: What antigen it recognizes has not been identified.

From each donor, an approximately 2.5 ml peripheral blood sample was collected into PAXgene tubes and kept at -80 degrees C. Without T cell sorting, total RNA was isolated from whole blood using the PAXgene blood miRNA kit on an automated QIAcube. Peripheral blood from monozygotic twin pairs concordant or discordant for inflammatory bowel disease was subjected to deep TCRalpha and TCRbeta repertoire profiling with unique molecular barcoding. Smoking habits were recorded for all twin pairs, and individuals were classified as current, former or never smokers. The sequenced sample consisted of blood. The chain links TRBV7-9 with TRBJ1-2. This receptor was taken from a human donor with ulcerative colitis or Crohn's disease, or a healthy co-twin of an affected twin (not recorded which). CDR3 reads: CASSGANPDGYTF. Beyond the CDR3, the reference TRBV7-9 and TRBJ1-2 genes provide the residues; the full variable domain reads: DTGVSQNPRHKITKRGQNVTFRCDPISEHNRLYWYRQTLGQGPEFLTYFQNEAQLEKSRLLSDRFSAERPKGSFSTLEIQRTEQGDSAMYLCASSGANPDGYTFGSGTRLTVV.